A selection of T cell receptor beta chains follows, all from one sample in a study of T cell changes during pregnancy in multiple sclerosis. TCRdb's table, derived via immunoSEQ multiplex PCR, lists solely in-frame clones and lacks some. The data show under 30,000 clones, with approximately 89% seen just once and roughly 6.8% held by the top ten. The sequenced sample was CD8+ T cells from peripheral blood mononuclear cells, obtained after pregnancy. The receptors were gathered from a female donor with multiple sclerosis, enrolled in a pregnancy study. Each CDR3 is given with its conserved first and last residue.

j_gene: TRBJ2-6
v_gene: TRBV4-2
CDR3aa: CASSQDHNSGANVLTF

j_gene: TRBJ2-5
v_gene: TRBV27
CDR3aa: CASSLTGQPFLEGETQYF

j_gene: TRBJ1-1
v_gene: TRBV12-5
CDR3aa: CASGADRVDEAFF

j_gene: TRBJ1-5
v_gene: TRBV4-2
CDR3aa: CASSQGVYRGSNQPQHF

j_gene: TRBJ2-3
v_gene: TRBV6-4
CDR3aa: CASSDSWTSDVDTQYF

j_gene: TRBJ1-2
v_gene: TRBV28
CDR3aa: CASSLLRGARDYGYTF

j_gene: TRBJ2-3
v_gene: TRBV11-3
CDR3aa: CASSSGEGGRTDTQYF

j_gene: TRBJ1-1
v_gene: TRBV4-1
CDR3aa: CASSQETGTTEAFF

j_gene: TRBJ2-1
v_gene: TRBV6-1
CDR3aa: CASSGEVSYNEQFF

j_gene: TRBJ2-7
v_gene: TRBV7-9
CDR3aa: CASSLDPRGDEQYF

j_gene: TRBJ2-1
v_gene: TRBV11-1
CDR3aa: CASSTSGRLYNEQFF

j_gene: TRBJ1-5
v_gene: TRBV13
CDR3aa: CASSLRGQLNQPQHF

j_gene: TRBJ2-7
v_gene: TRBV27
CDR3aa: CASSPNSGRNYEQYF

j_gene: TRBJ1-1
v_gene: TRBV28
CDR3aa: CASRRRLEAFF

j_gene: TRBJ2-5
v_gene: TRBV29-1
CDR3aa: CSVVPATSGAETQYF

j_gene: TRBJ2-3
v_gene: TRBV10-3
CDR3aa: CAIRGLAGGGTDTQYF

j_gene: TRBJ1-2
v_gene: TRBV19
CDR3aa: CASTPRGVRNYGYTF

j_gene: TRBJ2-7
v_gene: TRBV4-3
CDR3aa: CASSQDLWTSGSYEQYF

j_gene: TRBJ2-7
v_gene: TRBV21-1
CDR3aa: CASSKCKDTEQYF

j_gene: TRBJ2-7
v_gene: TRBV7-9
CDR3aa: CASSPAGSYEQYF